This entry describes one TCR beta chain. Its antigen remains unidentified. TCRdb re-called the 5' RACE reads through MiXCR, storing one row per CDR3 protein. The repertoire includes around 300,000 distinct CDR3 sequences, approximately 8.5% of them detected once, and 2.1% sits in the top ten. With 3 bases removed from V and 6 bases from J, the gap between germline ends came to 11 bases. Germline CDR1 reads KGHSH; CDR2 reads LQKENI. The CDR3 is 14 amino acids. This sample is drawn from a study of identical twins. Study-wide points: Cord blood's abundant beta clonotypes had fewer insertions, unlike memory repertoires. The models gave estimates that fell short of the out-of-frame TCR alpha sharing seen in monozygotic twins.

A further study also used this sample, focusing on yellow fever vaccine responses in identical twins. As that report states: Twins' vaccine T cell responses reportedly seemed partly convergent and partly personalized.

This sequence joins TRBV18 and TRBJ2-2; weak D call: TRBD2 (6 bases). The receptor was isolated from a woman between 18 and 29 years old in good health. The sequenced material came from memory (CD45RO+) T cells sorted from blood. Here the CDR3 DNA reads TGTGCCAGCTCACCTGAATCGGGGGCCGGGGAGCTGTTTTTT. It specifies CASSPESGAGELFF.